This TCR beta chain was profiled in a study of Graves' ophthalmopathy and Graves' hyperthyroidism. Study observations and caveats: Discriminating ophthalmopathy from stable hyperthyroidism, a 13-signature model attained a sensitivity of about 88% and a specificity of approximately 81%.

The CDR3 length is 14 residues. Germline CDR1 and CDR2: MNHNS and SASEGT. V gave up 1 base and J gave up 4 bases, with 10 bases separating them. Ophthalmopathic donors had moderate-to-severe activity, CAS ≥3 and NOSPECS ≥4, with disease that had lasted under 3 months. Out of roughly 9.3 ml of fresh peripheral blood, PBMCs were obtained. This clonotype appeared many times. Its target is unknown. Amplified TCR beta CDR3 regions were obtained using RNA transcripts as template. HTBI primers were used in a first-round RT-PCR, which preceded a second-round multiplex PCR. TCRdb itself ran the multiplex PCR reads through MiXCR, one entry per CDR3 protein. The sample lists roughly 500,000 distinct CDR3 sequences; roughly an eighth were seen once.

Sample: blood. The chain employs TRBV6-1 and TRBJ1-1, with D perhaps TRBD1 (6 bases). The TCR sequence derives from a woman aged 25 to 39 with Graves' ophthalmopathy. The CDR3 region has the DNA TGTGCCAGCAGTGAAGTACAGGGAATCACTGAAGCTTTCTTT. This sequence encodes CASSEVQGITEAFF.